This is a list of T cell receptor beta chains from one sample in a study of TIL therapy for anti-PD-1-resistant metastatic lung cancer. Here immunoSEQ multiplex PCR was the method, and the copy in TCRdb shows in-frame clones only, minus some. There are approximately 23,000 clones in the sample; 63% occur only once, and about 15% lies in the top ten. Sequenced here: tumor tissue, sampled at baseline. These receptors originate from a woman aged 30 to 85 with non-small cell lung cancer. CDR3s include the opening cysteine and the closing phenylalanine or tryptophan. D genes are given only for firm matches. Part of the rows lack a size; the others show once, few, many or a class for expanded clones.

CDR3 protein	CDR3 DNA	V gene	J gene	D gene	clone size
CASSIDYEQYF	TGCGCCAGCAGCATCGATTACGAGCAGTACTTC	TRBV5-1	TRBJ2-7	-	-
CASGTGGAHGYTF	TGTGCCAGCGGGACAGGGGGCGCACATGGCTACACCTTC	TRBV6-5	TRBJ1-2	TRBD1	-
CASSVGPGNTIYF	TGCGCCAGCAGCGTAGGTCCTGGAAACACCATATATTTT	TRBV5-1	TRBJ1-3	-	-
CASSGSWDPGNTIYF	TGTGCCAGCAGTGGCAGCTGGGACCCTGGAAACACCATATATTTT	TRBV6-1	TRBJ1-3	-	-
CASSLGTLAGGFF	TGTGCCAGCAGCTTAGGGACACTAGCGGGAGGGTTCTTC	TRBV7-9	TRBJ2-1	TRBD2	-
CASSLASSSGSTDTQYF	TGCGCCAGCAGCTTGGCGTCCTCTAGCGGGAGCACAGATACGCAGTATTTT	TRBV5-1	TRBJ2-3	TRBD2	-
CASSSIRDFDSGQYF	TGTGCCAGCAGTTCAATTCGGGACTTCGATTCGGGGCAGTACTTC	TRBV6-5	TRBJ2-7	-	-
CASSQVASAPQHF	TGTGCCAGCAGCCAAGTTGCATCGGCGCCCCAGCATTTT	TRBV14	TRBJ1-5	-	many
CASSLWLSAQAIDEQFF	TGTGCCAGCAGCCTCTGGCTGTCCGCTCAAGCCATCGATGAGCAGTTCTTC	TRBV7-2	TRBJ2-1	-	once
CASSRSGAGNTIYF	TGTGCCAGCAGTCGGTCAGGGGCTGGAAACACCATATATTTT	TRBV2	TRBJ1-3	-	-
CASSTDRTNTEAFF	TGCGCCAGCAGCACGGACAGGACAAACACTGAAGCTTTCTTT	TRBV5-1	TRBJ1-1	TRBD1	-
CASSPDRGSSYTF	TGTGCCAGCAGTCCGGACAGGGGGAGTAGCTACACCTTC	TRBV6-5	TRBJ1-2	TRBD1	-
CASSPDSNTEAFF	TGTGCCAGCAGCCCGGACAGTAACACTGAAGCTTTCTTT	TRBV7-6	TRBJ1-1	-	-
CASSVDRPHSGNTIYF	TGTGCCAGCAGCGTTGACAGGCCTCATTCTGGAAACACCATATATTTT	TRBV11-2	TRBJ1-3	-	-
CASSPSVGSNTGELFF	TGTGCCAGCTCACCCTCCGTGGGATCGAACACCGGGGAGCTGTTTTTT	TRBV18	TRBJ2-2	-	few
CAVGLAHNEQFF	TGTGCCGTGGGACTAGCACACAATGAGCAGTTCTTC	TRBV10-3	TRBJ2-1	TRBD2	-
CASRRETQYF	TGTGCCAGCCGACGAGAGACCCAGTACTTC	TRBV6-1	TRBJ2-5	-	-
CASSSGQGASYNEQFF	TGCGCCAGCAGCTCGGGACAGGGGGCTTCCTACAATGAGCAGTTCTTC	TRBV5-1	TRBJ2-1	TRBD1	-
CASSPSYPLPQYF	TGTGCCAGCAGCCCTTCATACCCTCTCCCCCAGTACTTC	TRBV7-8	TRBJ2-5	-	few
CASSEVTEAFF	TGTGCCAGCAGCGAAGTCACTGAAGCTTTCTTT	TRBV7-9	TRBJ1-1	-	once
CASRKDSYEQYF	TGCGCCAGCAGGAAGGACAGCTACGAGCAGTACTTC	TRBV5-1	TRBJ2-7	-	few
CASSLGGGGGQETQYF	TGTGCCAGCAGCTTAGGGGGGGGAGGAGGGCAAGAGACCCAGTACTTC	TRBV7-2	TRBJ2-5	TRBD2	-
CASSQVWGQETQYF	TGCGCCAGCAGCCAAGTTTGGGGGCAAGAGACCCAGTACTTC	TRBV4-1	TRBJ2-5	-	-
CASSPTGGTTEAFF	TGTGCCAGCAGCCCTACAGGTGGTACCACTGAAGCTTTCTTT	TRBV5-6	TRBJ1-1	-	-
CASSHRQDLYGYTF	TGTGCCAGCAGCCATAGACAGGACCTCTATGGCTACACCTTC	TRBV4-2	TRBJ1-2	-	-
CASSSRDRVVNEQFF	TGTGCCAGCAGTTCCCGGGACAGGGTAGTCAATGAGCAGTTCTTC	TRBV27	TRBJ2-1	TRBD1	-
CASSLAGAGGNTIYF	TGTGCCAGCAGTTTAGCAGGGGCAGGAGGAAACACCATATATTTT	TRBV28	TRBJ1-3	-	-
CASSWDRASYEQYF	TGTGCCAGCAGCTGGGACAGGGCTAGCTACGAGCAGTACTTC	TRBV11-2	TRBJ2-7	TRBD1	-
CASSQDRGAGANEQFF	TGTGCCAGCAGCCAAGATCGTGGGGCGGGAGCCAATGAGCAGTTCTTC	TRBV4-2	TRBJ2-1	TRBD2	once
CASSISVYGYTF	TGTGCCAGTAGTATCTCGGTTTATGGCTACACCTTC	TRBV19	TRBJ1-2	-	many
CASSYSVGMFEQFF	TGTGCCAGCAGTTACTCGGTCGGGATGTTTGAGCAGTTCTTC	TRBV6-5	TRBJ2-1	-	few
CATSRAGELEDTQYF	TGTGCCACCAGCAGAGCGGGAGAATTGGAAGATACGCAGTATTTT	TRBV15	TRBJ2-3	-	-
CASSLGANTEAFF	TGTGCCAGCAGCTTGGGTGCGAACACTGAAGCTTTCTTT	TRBV5-4	TRBJ1-1	-	-
CASSFWRSYTEAFF	TGTGCCAGCAGTTTCTGGCGGTCTTACACTGAAGCTTTCTTT	TRBV28	TRBJ1-1	-	-
CASSLGWGSTDTQYF	TGTGCCAGCAGCTTGGGCTGGGGGAGCACAGATACGCAGTATTTT	TRBV5-4	TRBJ2-3	-	few
CASTRLVGTGVHEQFF	TGTGCCAGTACCCGGCTCGTCGGGACAGGGGTGCATGAGCAGTTCTTC	TRBV19	TRBJ2-1	TRBD1	-
CASSEARAGLETQYF	TGTGCCAGCAGTGAAGCGCGGGCGGGCCTTGAGACCCAGTACTTC	TRBV2	TRBJ2-5	-	-
CSAVSTTEAFF	TGCAGCGCGGTGTCTACTACTGAAGCTTTCTTT	TRBV29-1	TRBJ1-1	-	-
CASSVTGNNEKLFF	TGTGCCAGCAGCGTGACAGGGAATAATGAAAAACTGTTTTTT	TRBV13	TRBJ1-4	TRBD1	few
CASSGGNTGELFF	TGTGCCAGCAGTGGGGGGAACACCGGGGAGCTGTTTTTT	TRBV28	TRBJ2-2	-	-
CASSRTGNQPQHF	TGTGCCAGCAGCCGCACAGGGAATCAGCCCCAGCATTTT	TRBV7-6	TRBJ1-5	-	-
CASRPRTGAGTEAFF	TGTGCCAGCAGACCCAGGACAGGGGCTGGCACTGAAGCTTTCTTT	TRBV2	TRBJ1-1	TRBD1	-
CASSQMGQGNSPLHF	TGTGCCAGCAGCCAGATGGGACAGGGCAATTCACCCCTCCACTTT	TRBV7-9	TRBJ1-6	TRBD1	-
CASSARHTDTQYF	TGTGCCAGCAGCGCTCGACACACAGATACGCAGTATTTT	TRBV2	TRBJ2-3	-	-
CASNPGIDNEQFF	TGTGCCAGTAACCCGGGGATAGACAATGAGCAGTTCTTC	TRBV10-3	TRBJ2-1	-	-
CSVEDLGGSVDNEQFF	TGCAGCGTTGAAGATCTCGGCGGGAGTGTCGACAATGAGCAGTTCTTC	TRBV29-1	TRBJ2-1	TRBD2	-
CASIPTGEDTEAFF	TGTGCCAGTATCCCGACAGGGGAGGACACTGAAGCTTTCTTT	TRBV19	TRBJ1-1	TRBD1	-
CASSYQGHEQFF	TGCGCCAGCAGTTACCAGGGCCATGAGCAGTTCTTC	TRBV5-1	TRBJ2-1	-	-
CASGSAGDSETQYF	TGCGCCAGCGGGTCGGCGGGAGATTCGGAGACCCAGTACTTC	TRBV5-1	TRBJ2-5	TRBD2	-
CASSLAGTDRNTEAFF	TGCGCCAGCAGCTTGGCCGGGACTGACAGGAACACTGAAGCTTTCTTT	TRBV5-1	TRBJ1-1	-	-
CASSIAPGPETQYF	TGTGCCAGTAGTATAGCTCCAGGACCAGAGACCCAGTACTTC	TRBV19	TRBJ2-5	-	-
CASSLDLAAGNTQYF	TGTGCCAGCAGCTTAGATCTAGCGGCGGGGAATACGCAGTATTTT	TRBV11-2	TRBJ2-3	TRBD2	-
CAWSFGFRTEKLFF	TGTGCCTGGAGTTTCGGATTCCGGACTGAAAAACTGTTTTTT	TRBV30	TRBJ1-4	-	-
CASSQEGLAAPTDTQYF	TGTGCCAGCAGCCAAGAGGGGTTAGCGGCTCCCACGGATACGCAGTATTTT	TRBV4-2	TRBJ2-3	-	-
CATSRDLAGAGNEQFF	TGTGCCACCAGCAGAGATCTAGCGGGAGCGGGAAATGAGCAGTTCTTC	TRBV15	TRBJ2-1	TRBD2	-
CASSITDTQYF	TGTGCCAGCAGTATCACAGATACGCAGTATTTT	TRBV28	TRBJ2-3	-	-
CASSLTSGNTGELFF	TGTGCCAGCAGTTTAACCAGCGGGAACACCGGGGAGCTGTTTTTT	TRBV27	TRBJ2-2	-	-